This T cell receptor (beta chain) appears in the sequencing data of a study of beta chain features in type 1 diabetes. Study-wide results and caveats: TCRB CDR3 length was moderately but significantly reduced in all four CD4+ subsets of Type 1 diabetes patients. Cells expressing TCR highly could be over-represented by cDNA sequencing. A greater similarity of naive, central memory and Treg TCRB repertoires was seen among patients than among healthy donors.

Purity exceeding 98% was reached by all sorted populations. Expressed TCRB transcripts were sequenced, since all the RNA that had been isolated was reverse transcribed. Libraries were prepared by immunoSEQ multiplex PCR; TCRdb keeps only in-frame clonotypes and omits some of them. The sample carries about 650,000 clones, roughly 12% recorded once. Germline V gives CDR1 LNHDA, CDR2 SQIVND (reference sequence). The CDR3 extends over 13 amino acids. Trimming took 3 bases from V and 6 from J, leaving 12 bases between them. This clone turned up a few times. Its antigen is unknown. The chain couples TRBV19 to TRBJ2-7; the D gene is possibly TRBD2 (6 bases). The sample taken for sequencing was naive CD4+ T cells from blood. This TCR was sampled from a man in his thirties or forties with type 1 diabetes. The chain's CDR3 is CASSIGAGGEQYF. The CDR3 DNA sequence: TGTGCCAGTAGTATTGGGGCCGGGGGCGAGCAGTACTTC.